This record covers a single T cell receptor (beta chain). Antigen specificity is unknown. The entry originates in a study of T cell responses to AZD1222 COVID-19 vaccine. Study-level results: Baseline serostatus was positive in only six AZD1222 recipients. Along spike, vaccine-associated CD4 TCRs were found throughout, with dominance at 160-218 and 743-854.

CDR3 length: 13 amino acids. The V gene lost 6 bases and the J gene lost 1 base, with 11 bases spanning the gap. Germline V gene sequence: CDR1 SGHNT, CDR2 YYREEE (reference sequence). TCRdb's copy holds only in-frame clones and misses some; the assay was immunoSEQ multiplex PCR. The repertoire has fewer than 120,000 clones, about 87% of them found once; the top ten carry about 16%. This specimen consisted of peripheral blood, obtained 28 days after the second AZD1222 dose. The source is an adult who received the AZD1222 COVID-19 vaccine. The chain employs TRBV5-4 and TRBJ2-7; tentatively, D is TRBD1 (5 bases). The CDR3 loop is CASTSDRSYEQYF. CDR3 sequence (DNA): TGTGCCAGCACCTCCGACAGATCCTACGAGCAGTACTTC.